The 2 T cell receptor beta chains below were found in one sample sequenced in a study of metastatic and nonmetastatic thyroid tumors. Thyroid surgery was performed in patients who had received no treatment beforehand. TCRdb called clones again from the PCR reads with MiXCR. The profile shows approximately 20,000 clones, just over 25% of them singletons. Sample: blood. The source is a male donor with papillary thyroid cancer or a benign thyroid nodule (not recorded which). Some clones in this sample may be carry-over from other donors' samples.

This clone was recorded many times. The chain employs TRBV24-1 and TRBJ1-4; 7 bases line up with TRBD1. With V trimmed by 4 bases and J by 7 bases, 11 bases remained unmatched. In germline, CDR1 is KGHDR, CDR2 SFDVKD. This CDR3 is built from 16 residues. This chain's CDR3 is CATSETGSHWGEKLFF. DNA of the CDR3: TGTGCCACCAGTGAGACAGGGTCCCACTGGGGTGAAAAACTGTTTTTT.

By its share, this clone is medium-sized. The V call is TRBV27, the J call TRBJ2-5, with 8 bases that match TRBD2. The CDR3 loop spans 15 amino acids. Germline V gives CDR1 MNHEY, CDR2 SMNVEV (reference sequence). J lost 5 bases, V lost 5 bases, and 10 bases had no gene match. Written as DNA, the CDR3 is TGTGCCAGCAGTAGCAAGGGACTAGGGAGGGAGACCCAGTACTTC. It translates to CASSSKGLGRETQYF.